The present T cell receptor beta chain was sequenced within a study of CD8+ T cells in alopecia areata. Findings and caveats of the study: Clonality was higher in lesional than normal scalp, especially in alopecia totalis/universalis.

cDNA prepared by RNA extraction and subsequent reverse transcription served as the template for sequencing. Assay used: immunoSEQ multiplex PCR; TCRdb lists only in-frame clones, some missing. Counted here are some 180,000 clones, around three fifths occurring once; the ten biggest clones make up nearly 5%. This clone was seen a few times. Its antigen is still unknown. Sorting from PBMCs produced CD4+ and CD8+ T cells. The sequenced sample consisted of CD8+ T cells sorted from blood. The sequence came from a human donor in good health.

CDR3 region: CASSLGGGIDTQYF. Here the CDR3 DNA reads TGTGCCAGCAGTTTAGGTGGGGGGATAGATACGCAGTATTTT. This rearrangement joins TRBV27 to TRBJ2-3; D may be TRBD2 (6 bases). V was trimmed by 2 bases and J by 5 bases, leaving 11 bases between them. Germline lookup yields CDR1 MNHEY and CDR2 SMNVEV (reference sequence). This CDR3 comprises 14 residues.